The clone carrying this T cell receptor beta chain was observed many times. Its target is not known. The data were obtained in a study of CD8+CD57+ T cells in acquired aplastic anemia. Notes on the study in general: A set of some 28 CD8+ CDR3 sequences was shared between patients and controls, and these sequences appeared highly expressed in patients.

It was patients with CD8+CD57+ cell expansion by flow cytometry who were chosen for sequencing. The enrolled patients all had severe acquired aplastic anemia. Patient blood was sampled before any therapy had been received. Trimming took 6 bases from V and 9 from J, leaving 33 bases between them. Germline V lookup: CDR1 LNHDA, CDR2 SQIVND (reference sequence). There are 19 residues in the CDR3. Using genomic DNA as the template, TCR beta VDJ and CDR3 profiling was carried out. TCRdb independently ran MiXCR on the reads; one entry per CDR3 protein. The data contain 210,000 or so distinct CDR3 sequences, around 50% of them singletons.

The receptor's source is a human donor with aplastic anemia. The gene calls are TRBV19 and TRBJ2-1; a possible D gene is TRBD2 (5 bases). The specimen was sorted CD4+, CD8+, or CD8+CD57+ T cells (not recorded which) from PBMCs. In nucleotides, the CDR3 is TGTGCCAGTAGCCGTCCCCCGCCCGCTACTAGAGGAAGAGGGAGTGAGCAGTTCTTC. Its translation: CASSRPPPATRGRGSEQFF.